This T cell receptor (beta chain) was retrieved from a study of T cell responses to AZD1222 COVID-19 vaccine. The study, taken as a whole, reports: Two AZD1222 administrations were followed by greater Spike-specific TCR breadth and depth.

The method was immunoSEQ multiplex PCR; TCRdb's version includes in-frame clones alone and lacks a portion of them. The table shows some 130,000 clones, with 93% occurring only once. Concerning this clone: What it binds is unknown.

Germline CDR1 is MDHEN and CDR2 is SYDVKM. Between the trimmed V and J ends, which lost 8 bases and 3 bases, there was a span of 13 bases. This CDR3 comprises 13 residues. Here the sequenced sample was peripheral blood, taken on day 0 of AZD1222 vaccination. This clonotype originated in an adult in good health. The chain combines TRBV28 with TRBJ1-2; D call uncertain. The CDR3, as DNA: TGTGCCAGCCAGGACCTCTGGTACTATGGCTACACCTTC. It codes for CASQDLWYYGYTF.